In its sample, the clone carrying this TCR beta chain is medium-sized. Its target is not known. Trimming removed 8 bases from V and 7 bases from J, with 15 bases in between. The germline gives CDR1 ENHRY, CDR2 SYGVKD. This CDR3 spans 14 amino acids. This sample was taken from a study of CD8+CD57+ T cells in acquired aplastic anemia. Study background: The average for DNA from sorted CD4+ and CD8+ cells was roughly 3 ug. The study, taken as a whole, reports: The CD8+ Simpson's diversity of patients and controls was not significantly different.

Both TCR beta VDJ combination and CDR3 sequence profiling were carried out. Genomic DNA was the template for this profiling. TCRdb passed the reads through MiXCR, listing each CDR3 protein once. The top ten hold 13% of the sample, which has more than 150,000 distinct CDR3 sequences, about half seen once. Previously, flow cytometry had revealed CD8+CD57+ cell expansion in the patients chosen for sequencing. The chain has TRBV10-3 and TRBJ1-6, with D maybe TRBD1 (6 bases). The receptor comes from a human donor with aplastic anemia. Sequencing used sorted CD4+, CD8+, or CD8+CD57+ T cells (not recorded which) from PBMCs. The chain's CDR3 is CAIQGQGNNSPLHF. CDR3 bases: TGTGCCATCCAGGGGCAGGGCAACAATTCACCCCTCCACTTT.